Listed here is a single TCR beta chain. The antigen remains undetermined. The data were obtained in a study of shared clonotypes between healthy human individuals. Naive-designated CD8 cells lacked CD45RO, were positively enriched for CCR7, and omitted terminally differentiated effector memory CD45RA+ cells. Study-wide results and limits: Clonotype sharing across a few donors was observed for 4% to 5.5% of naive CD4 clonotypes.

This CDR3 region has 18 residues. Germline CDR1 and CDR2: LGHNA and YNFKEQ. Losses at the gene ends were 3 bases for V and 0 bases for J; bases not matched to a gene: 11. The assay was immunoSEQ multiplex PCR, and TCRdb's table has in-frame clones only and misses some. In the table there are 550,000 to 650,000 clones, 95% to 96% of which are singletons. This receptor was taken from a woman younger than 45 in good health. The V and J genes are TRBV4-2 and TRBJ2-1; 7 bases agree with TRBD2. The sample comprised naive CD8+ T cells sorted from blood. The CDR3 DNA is TGTGCCAGCAGCCAGGCCGAACTAGCGCAGAGCTCCTACAATGAGCAGTTCTTC. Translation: CASSQAELAQSSYNEQFF.